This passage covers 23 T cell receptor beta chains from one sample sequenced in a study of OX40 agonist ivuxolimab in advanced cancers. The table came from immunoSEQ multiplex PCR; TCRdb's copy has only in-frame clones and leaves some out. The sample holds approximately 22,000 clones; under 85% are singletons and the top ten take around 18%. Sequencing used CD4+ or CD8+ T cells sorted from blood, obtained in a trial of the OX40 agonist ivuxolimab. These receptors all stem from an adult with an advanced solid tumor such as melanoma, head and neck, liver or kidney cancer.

The DNA of the CDR3 is TGTGCCAGCAGTCGCCGGGATGGCACAGATACGCAGTATTTT. Its protein is CASSRRDGTDTQYF. The V gene is TRBV27, the J gene TRBJ2-3; D may be TRBD2 (5 bases). This CDR3 contains 14 residues. V lost 5 bases, J lost 1 base, and 10 bases lay in between. CDR1 is MNHEY, CDR2 SMNVEV, per germline (reference sequence).

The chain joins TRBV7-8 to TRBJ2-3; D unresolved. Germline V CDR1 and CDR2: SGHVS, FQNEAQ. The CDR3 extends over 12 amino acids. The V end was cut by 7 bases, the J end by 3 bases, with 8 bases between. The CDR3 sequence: CASTDRTDTQYF. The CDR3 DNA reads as TGTGCCAGCACAGATAGAACAGATACGCAGTATTTT.

The CDR3 loop is CASSPTGTAEYTDTQYF. The DNA for the CDR3 is TGTGCCAGCAGCCCCACAGGTACAGCGGAGTACACAGATACGCAGTATTTT. The J gene is TRBJ2-3, the V gene TRBV7-9; D may be TRBD1 or TRBD2 (5 bases each). The V and J ends lost 5 bases and 2 bases respectively, with 20 bases between them. Germline CDR1 reads SEHNR; CDR2 reads FQNEAQ (reference sequence). The CDR3 runs 17 residues.

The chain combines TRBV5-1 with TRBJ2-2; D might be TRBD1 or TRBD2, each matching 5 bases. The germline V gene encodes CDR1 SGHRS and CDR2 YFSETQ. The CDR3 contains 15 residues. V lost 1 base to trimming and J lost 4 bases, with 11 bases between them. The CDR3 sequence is CASSLRLGVTGELFF. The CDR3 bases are TGCGCCAGCAGCTTGAGGTTGGGGGTCACCGGGGAGCTGTTTTTT.

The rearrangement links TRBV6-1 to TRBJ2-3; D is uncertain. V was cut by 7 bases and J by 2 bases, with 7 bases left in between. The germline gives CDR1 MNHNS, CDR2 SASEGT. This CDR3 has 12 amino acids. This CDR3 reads CASTELTDTQYF. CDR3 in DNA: TGTGCCAGCACCGAGCTCACAGATACGCAGTATTTT.

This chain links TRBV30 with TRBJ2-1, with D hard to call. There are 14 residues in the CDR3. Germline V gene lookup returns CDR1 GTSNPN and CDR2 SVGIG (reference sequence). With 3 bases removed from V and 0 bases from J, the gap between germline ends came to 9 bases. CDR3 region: CAWSWTSSYNEQFF. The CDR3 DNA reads TGTGCCTGGAGCTGGACGAGCTCCTACAATGAGCAGTTCTTC.

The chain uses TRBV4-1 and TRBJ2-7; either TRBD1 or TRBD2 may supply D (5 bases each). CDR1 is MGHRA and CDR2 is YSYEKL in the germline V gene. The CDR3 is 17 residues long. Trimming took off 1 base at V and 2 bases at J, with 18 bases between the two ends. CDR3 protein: CASSQGLSGFGTYEQYF. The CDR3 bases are TGCGCCAGCAGCCAAGGGTTGTCAGGGTTCGGGACCTACGAGCAGTACTTC.

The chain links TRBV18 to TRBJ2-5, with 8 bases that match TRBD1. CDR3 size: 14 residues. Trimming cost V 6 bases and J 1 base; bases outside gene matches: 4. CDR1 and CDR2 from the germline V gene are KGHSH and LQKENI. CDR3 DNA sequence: TGTGCCAGCTCCGTCGGGACAGGCCAAGAGACCCAGTACTTC. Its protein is CASSVGTGQETQYF.

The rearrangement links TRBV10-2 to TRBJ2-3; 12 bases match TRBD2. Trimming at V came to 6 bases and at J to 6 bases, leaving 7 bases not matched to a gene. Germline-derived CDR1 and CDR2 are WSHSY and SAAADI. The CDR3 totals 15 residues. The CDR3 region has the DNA TGCGCCAGCAGCCCGACTAGCGGGAGAGGCGATACGCAGTATTTT. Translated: CASSPTSGRGDTQYF.

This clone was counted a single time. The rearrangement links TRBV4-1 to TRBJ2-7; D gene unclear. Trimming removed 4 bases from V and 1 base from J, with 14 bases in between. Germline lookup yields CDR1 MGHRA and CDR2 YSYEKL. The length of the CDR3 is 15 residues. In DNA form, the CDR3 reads TGCGCCAGCAGCCGAGGCGGCAGTGATTCCTACGAGCAGTACTTC. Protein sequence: CASSRGGSDSYEQYF.

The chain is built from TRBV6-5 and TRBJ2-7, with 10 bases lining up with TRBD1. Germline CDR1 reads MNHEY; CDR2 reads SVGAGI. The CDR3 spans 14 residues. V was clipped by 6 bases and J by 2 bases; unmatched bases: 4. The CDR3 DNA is TGTGCCAGCAGCGTCGGACAGGGGGCCTACGAGCAGTACTTC. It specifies CASSVGQGAYEQYF.

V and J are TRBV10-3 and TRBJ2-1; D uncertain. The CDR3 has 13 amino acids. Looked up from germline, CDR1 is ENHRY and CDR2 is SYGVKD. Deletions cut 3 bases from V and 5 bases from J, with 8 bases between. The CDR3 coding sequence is TGTGCCATCAGTGACAGTCCGGACAATGAGCAGTTCTTC. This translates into CAISDSPDNEQFF.

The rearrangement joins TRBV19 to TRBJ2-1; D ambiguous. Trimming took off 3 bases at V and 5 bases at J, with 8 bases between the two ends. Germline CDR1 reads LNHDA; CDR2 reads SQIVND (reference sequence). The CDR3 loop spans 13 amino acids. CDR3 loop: CASSILRNNEQFF. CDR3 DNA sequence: TGTGCCAGTAGTATCTTACGGAACAATGAGCAGTTCTTC.

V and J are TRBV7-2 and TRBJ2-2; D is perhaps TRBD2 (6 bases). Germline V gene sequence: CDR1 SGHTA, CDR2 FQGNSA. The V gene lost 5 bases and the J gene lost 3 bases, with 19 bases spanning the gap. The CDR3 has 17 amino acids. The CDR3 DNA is TGTGCCAGCAGCCCTGATATGGGGGACTTCTACACCGGGGAGCTGTTTTTT. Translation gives CASSPDMGDFYTGELFF. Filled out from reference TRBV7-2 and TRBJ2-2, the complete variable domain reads GAGVSQSPSNKVTEKGKDVELRCDPISGHTALYWYRQSLGQGLEFLIYFQGNSAPDKSGLPSDRFSAERTGGSVSTLTIQRTQQEDSAVYLCASSPDMGDFYTGELFFGEGSRLTVL.

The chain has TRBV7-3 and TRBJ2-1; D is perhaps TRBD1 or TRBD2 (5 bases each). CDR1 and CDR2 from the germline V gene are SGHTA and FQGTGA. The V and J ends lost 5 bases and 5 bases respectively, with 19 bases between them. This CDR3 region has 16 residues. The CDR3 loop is CASSPLPPGQNNEQFF. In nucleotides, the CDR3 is TGTGCCAGCAGCCCCCTCCCCCCGGGGCAGAACAATGAGCAGTTCTTC.

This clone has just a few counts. CDR3 amino acids: CASSRGAYGYTF. The CDR3 coding sequence is TGTGCCAGTAGTCGGGGTGCCTATGGCTACACCTTC. The gene calls are TRBV19 and TRBJ1-2; D gene uncertain. Germline V gene lookup returns CDR1 LNHDA and CDR2 SQIVND (reference sequence). The CDR3 loop spans 12 amino acids. Trimming left V 5 bases short and J 4 bases short, with 8 bases between.

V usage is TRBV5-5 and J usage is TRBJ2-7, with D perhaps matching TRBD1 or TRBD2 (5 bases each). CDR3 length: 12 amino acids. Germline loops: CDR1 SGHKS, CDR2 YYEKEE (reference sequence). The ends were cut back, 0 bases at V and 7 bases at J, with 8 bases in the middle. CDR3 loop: CASSLGGKEQYF. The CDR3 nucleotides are TGTGCCAGCAGCTTGGGGGGGAAAGAGCAGTACTTC.

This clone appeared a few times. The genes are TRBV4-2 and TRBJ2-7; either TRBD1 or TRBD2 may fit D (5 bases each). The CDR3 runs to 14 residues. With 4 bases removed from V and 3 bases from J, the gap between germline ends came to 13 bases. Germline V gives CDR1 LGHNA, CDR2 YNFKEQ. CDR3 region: CASSPGLGDYEQYF. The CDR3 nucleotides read TGTGCCAGCAGCCCCGGACTGGGGGACTACGAGCAGTACTTC.

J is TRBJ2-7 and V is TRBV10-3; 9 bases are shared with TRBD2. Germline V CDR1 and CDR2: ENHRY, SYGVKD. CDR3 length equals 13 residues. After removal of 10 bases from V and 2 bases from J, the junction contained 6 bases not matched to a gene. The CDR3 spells CASRLAETYEQYF. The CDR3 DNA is TGTGCCAGCCGACTAGCGGAGACCTACGAGCAGTACTTC.

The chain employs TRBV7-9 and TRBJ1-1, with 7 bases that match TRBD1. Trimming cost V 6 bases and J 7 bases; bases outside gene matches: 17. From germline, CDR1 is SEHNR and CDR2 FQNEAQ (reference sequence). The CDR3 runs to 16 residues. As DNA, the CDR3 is TGTGCCAGCAGGATAGGGGGCACAGGAGGCCTACGTGAAGCTTTCTTT. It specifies CASRIGGTGGLREAFF.

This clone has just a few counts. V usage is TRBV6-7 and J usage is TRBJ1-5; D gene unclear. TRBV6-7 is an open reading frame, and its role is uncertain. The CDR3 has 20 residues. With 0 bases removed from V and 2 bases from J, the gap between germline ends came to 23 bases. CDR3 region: CASSYSTVVETNLGNQPQHF. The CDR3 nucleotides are TGTGCCAGCAGTTACTCGACGGTAGTAGAGACAAACCTTGGCAATCAGCCCCAGCATTTT.

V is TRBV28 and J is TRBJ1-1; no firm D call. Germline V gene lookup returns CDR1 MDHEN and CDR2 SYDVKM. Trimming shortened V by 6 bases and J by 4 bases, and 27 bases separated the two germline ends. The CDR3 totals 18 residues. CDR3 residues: CASSRRGQRSGIFTEAFF. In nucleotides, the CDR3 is TGTGCCAGCAGCCGGCGGGGTCAGCGAAGCGGGATATTCACTGAAGCTTTCTTT.

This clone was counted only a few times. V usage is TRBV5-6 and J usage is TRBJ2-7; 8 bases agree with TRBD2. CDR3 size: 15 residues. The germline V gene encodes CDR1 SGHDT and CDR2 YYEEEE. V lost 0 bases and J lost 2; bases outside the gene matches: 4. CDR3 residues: CASSLEAGGAYEQYF. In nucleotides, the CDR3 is TGTGCCAGCAGCTTGGAAGCCGGGGGGGCCTACGAGCAGTACTTC.